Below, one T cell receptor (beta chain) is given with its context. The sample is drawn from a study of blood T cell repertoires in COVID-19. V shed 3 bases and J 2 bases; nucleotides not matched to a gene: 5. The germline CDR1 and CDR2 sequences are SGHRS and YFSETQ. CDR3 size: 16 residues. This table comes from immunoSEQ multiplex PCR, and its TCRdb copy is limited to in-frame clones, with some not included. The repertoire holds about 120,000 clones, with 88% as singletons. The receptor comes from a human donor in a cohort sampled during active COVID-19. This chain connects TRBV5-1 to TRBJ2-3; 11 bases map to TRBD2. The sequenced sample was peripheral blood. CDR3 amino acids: CASSYLAGGDTDTQYF. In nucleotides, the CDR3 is TGCGCCAGCAGCTACCTAGCGGGGGGCGACACAGATACGCAGTATTTT.